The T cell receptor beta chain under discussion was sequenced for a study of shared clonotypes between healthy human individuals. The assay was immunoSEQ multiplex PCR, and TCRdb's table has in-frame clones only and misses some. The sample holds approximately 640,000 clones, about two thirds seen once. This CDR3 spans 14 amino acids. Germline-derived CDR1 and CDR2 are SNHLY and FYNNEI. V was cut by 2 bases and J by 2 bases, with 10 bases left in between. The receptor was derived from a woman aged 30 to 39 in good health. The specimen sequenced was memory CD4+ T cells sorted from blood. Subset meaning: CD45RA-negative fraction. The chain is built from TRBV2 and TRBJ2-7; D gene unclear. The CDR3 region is CASSEWRNAYEQYF. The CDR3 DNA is TGTGCCAGCAGTGAATGGCGGAATGCCTACGAGCAGTACTTC.